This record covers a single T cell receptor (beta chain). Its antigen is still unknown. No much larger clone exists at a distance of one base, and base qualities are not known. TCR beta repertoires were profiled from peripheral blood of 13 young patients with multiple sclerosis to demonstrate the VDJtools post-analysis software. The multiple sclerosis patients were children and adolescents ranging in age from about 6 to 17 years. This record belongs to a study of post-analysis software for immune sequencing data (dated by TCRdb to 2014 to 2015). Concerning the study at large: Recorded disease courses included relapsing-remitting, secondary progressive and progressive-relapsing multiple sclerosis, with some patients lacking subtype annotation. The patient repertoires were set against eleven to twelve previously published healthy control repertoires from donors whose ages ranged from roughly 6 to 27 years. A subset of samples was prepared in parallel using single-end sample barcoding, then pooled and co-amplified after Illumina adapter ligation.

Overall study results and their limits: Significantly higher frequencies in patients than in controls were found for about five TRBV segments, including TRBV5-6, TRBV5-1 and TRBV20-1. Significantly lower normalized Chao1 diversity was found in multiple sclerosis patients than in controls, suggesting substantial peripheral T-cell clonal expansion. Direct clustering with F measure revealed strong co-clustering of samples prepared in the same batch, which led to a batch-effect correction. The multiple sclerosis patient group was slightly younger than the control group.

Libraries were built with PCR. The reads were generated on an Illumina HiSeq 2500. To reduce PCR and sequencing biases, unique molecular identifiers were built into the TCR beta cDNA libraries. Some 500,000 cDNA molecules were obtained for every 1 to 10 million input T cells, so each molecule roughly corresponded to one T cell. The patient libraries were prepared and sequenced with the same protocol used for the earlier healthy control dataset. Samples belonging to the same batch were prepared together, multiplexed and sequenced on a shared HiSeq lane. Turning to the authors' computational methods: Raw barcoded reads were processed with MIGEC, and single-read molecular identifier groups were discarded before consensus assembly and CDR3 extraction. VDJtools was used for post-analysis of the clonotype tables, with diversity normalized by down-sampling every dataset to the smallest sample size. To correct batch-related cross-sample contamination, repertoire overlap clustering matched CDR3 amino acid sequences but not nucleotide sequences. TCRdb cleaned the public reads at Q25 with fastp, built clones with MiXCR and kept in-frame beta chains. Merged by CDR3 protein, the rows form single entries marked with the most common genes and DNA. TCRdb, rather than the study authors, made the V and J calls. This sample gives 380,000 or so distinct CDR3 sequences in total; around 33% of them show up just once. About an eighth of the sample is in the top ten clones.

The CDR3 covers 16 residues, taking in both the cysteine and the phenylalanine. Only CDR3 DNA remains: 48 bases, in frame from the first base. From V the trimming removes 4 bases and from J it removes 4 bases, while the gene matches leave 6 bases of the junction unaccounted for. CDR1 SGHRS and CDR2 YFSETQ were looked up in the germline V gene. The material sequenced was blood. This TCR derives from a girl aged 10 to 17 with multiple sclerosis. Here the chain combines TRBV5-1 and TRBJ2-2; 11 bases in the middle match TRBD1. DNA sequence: TGCGCCAGCAGCCCCACCGGGACAGGGGGCACCGGGGAGCTGTTTTTT. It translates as CASSPTGTGGTGELFF.